This T cell receptor (beta chain) originates from a study of shared clonotypes between healthy human individuals. Notes on the study in general: Tissue TCR repertoires likely differ from these blood-only repertoires.

Concerning this clone itself: Its antigen is not identified.

Germline values: CDR1 MDHEN, CDR2 SYDVKM. CDR3 length: 13 residues. V lost 5 bases, J lost 0 bases, and 4 bases lay in between. Clones were read by immunoSEQ multiplex PCR, and TCRdb kept only the in-frame ones, dropping some. The sample has around 200,000 clones, just under 95% seen once; the top ten hold 0.067%. The TCR comes from a woman aged 25 to 39 in good health. V is TRBV28 and J is TRBJ2-2; D is ambiguous. Sequenced: naive CD4+ T cells sorted from blood. Noted subset: CD45RA+ positively selected. CDR3 DNA sequence: TGTGCCAGCAGTACGACGAACACCGGGGAGCTGTTTTTT. Its translation is CASSTTNTGELFF.